The next 10 T cell receptor beta chains were all read from a single sample in a study of blood T cell repertoires in COVID-19. Only in-frame clones appear in the TCRdb table, and some are missing; sequencing was by immunoSEQ multiplex PCR. The table lists 98,000 or so clones, just over 85% of them singletons, with roughly 2.5% in the top ten. Material: peripheral blood. The receptors here all came from a human donor in a cohort sampled during active COVID-19.

The J gene is TRBJ2-7, the V gene TRBV29-1; 7 bases map to TRBD1. CDR1 SQVTM and CDR2 ANQGSEA come from the germline V gene. The CDR3 has 13 residues. V was pared by 4 bases and J by 6 bases, with 9 bases of the junction left unmatched. This CDR3 reads CSVAPGTAFEQYF. Written as DNA, the CDR3 is TGCAGCGTTGCCCCTGGGACAGCTTTCGAGCAGTACTTC.

The V and J genes are TRBV6-6 and TRBJ2-5, with D unresolved. The CDR3 covers 16 residues. CDR1 MNHNY and CDR2 SVGAGI come from the germline V gene (reference sequence). V was cut by 5 bases and J by 2 bases, with 18 bases left in between. DNA for the CDR3: TGTGCCAGCAGTCATCCGACGGAGTCAAATCAAGAGACCCAGTACTTC. Its translation is CASSHPTESNQETQYF.

This clone was observed a single time. The chain employs TRBV18 and TRBJ2-6; unclear D gene. V lost 3 bases and J lost 2, with 5 bases in between. Germline V gene sequence: CDR1 KGHSH, CDR2 LQKENI. This CDR3 comprises 14 residues. CDR3 coding DNA: TGTGCCAGCTCACCTCCGGCTGGGGCCAACGTCCTGACTTTC. Its protein is CASSPPAGANVLTF.

This chain links TRBV5-4 with TRBJ2-2; tentatively, D is TRBD2 (5 bases). Germline V gene sequence: CDR1 SGHNT, CDR2 YYREEE (reference sequence). V dropped 4 bases and J dropped 7 bases, with 14 bases sitting between them. The CDR3 totals 14 residues. CDR3 sequence reads: CASSKPDSGGELFF. The CDR3 bases are TGTGCCAGCAGCAAACCGGACTCTGGCGGGGAGCTGTTTTTT.

The chain has TRBV5-1 and TRBJ2-3; D perhaps matches TRBD1 (5 bases). Germline CDR1 and CDR2: SGHRS and YFSETQ. Trimming took 0 bases from V and 4 from J, leaving 12 bases between them. The CDR3 has 15 amino acids. CDR3: CASSLVQGPSDTQYF. CDR3 sequence (DNA): TGCGCCAGCAGCTTGGTCCAGGGTCCATCAGATACGCAGTATTTT.

The chain has TRBV27 and TRBJ2-7, with D possibly TRBD1 on 5 matching bases. V lost 2 bases and J lost 1, with 9 bases in between. The germline CDR1 and CDR2 sequences are MNHEY and SMNVEV (reference sequence). The CDR3 runs 14 residues. This chain's CDR3 is CASSLGQGSYEQYF. The CDR3 nucleotides read TGTGCCAGCAGTTTAGGGCAGGGTTCCTACGAGCAGTACTTC.

This chain links TRBV7-2 with TRBJ2-2; 8 bases match TRBD2. Germline V gene lookup returns CDR1 SGHTA and CDR2 FQGNSA. With V trimmed by 2 bases and J by 9 bases, 14 bases remained unmatched. The CDR3 covers 17 residues. The CDR3 reads CASSLLGRGGKDWELFF. As DNA, the CDR3 is TGTGCCAGCAGCTTATTGGGTCGGGGGGGGAAGGATTGGGAGCTGTTTTTT.

This chain joins TRBV4-1 and TRBJ1-1, with 8 bases fitting TRBD1. Trimming at V came to 1 base and at J to 3 bases, leaving 4 bases not matched to a gene. This CDR3 region has 15 residues. Germline assignment: CDR1 MGHRA and CDR2 YSYEKL. The CDR3 region has the DNA TGCGCCAGCAGCCAAGGGGACAGGCGAGACACTGAAGCTTTCTTT. Translated, it gives CASSQGDRRDTEAFF.

The CDR3 region is CASSLRDEQYF. In DNA form, the CDR3 reads TGTGCCAGCAGCCTGCGAGACGAGCAGTACTTC. The gene calls are TRBV3-1 (or the pseudogene TRBV3-2) and TRBJ2-7; D is unresolved. Germline V lookup: CDR1 LGHDT, CDR2 YNNKEL (reference sequence). CDR3 length: 11 residues. Trimming pared 4 bases from V and 5 bases from J, leaving 6 bases between.

This clone appeared a single time. The V call is TRBV19, the J call TRBJ2-3, with D possibly being TRBD2 (6 bases). The V end lost 8 bases, the J end lost 2 bases, and 17 bases lay between the germline ends. CDR1 and CDR2 (germline): LNHDA, SQIVND (reference sequence). CDR3 length equals 15 residues. The CDR3 DNA reads as TGTGCCAGTTCCGTCCGGGGGACTCCCACAGATACGCAGTATTTT. This sequence encodes CASSVRGTPTDTQYF.